Shown below are 11 T cell receptor beta chains from a single sample sequenced in a study of human T cells and chemical hapten exposure. Documented time point: patch test 2, 6 weeks after DPC sensitization. Treatment reported: therapeutic diphenylcyclopropenone sensitization with weekly scalp DPC. TCRdb reprocessed the RACE reads with MiXCR, giving one entry per CDR3 protein. The data contain tens of thousands of distinct CDR3 sequences, just under 10% of them singletons. This sample comprised whole blood, obtained in connection with sensitization to the hapten diphenylcyclopropenone (DPC). The receptors come from a woman aged 45-59 years with alopecia areata. Some clones in this sample may be carry-over from other donors' samples.

This clonotype was seen many times. V is TRBV29-1 and J is TRBJ1-1; perhaps TRBD1 as D (5 bases). Between the trimmed V and J ends, which lost 5 bases and 2 bases, there was a span of 21 bases. Germline CDR1 reads SQVTM; CDR2 reads ANQGSEA. The CDR3 is made up of 16 amino acids. CDR3 sequence (DNA): TGCAGCGTTACCGGGACGCCCCAACTCGGAAACACTGAAGCTTTCTTT. Its protein product is CSVTGTPQLGNTEAFF.

This clonotype came up many times. The V gene is TRBV29-1, the J gene TRBJ2-3; D is perhaps TRBD2 (6 bases). CDR3 size: 14 residues. V was clipped by 6 bases and J by 4 bases, with 17 bases between them. From germline, CDR1 is SQVTM and CDR2 ANQGSEA. The chain's CDR3 is CSVAWDSKADTQYF. CDR3 DNA: TGCAGCGTCGCGTGGGACTCCAAGGCAGATACGCAGTATTTT.

At least ten counts were recorded for this clonotype. The chain recombines TRBV21-1 with TRBJ2-5; the table's D call, TRBD1, has no DNA check behind it. TRBV21-1 is described as a pseudogene. This CDR3 has 17 amino acids. Here the CDR3 DNA reads TGTGCCAGCAGCAAAGTCCCCAAGCAGGGAGAAGGCGAGACCCAGTACTTC. It yields the protein CASSKVPKQGEGETQYF.

This clonotype has a handful of counts. This chain links TRBV18 with TRBJ2-4; tentative D call: TRBD1 (5 bases). V lost 4 bases, J lost 1 base, and 11 bases lay in between. This CDR3 is built from 15 residues. Germline loops: CDR1 KGHSH, CDR2 LQKENI. Here the CDR3 DNA reads TGTGCCAGCTCACTGGACACCGGTGCCAAAAACATTCAGTACTTC. It is translated as CASSLDTGAKNIQYF.

The genes are TRBV7-6 and TRBJ2-3, with 11 bases identical to TRBD2. There are 17 residues in the CDR3. Germline assignment: CDR1 SGHVS and CDR2 FNYEAQ. Trimming took 0 bases from V and 2 from J; bases not matched to a gene: 4. CDR3 amino acids: CASSLAGTSGPTDTQYF. The CDR3, as DNA: TGTGCCAGCAGCTTAGCGGGGACTAGCGGACCCACAGATACGCAGTATTTT.

The gene calls are TRBV20-1 and TRBJ2-7; D call uncertain. The CDR3 runs to 12 residues. The germline V gene has CDR1 DFQATT and CDR2 SNEGSKA (reference sequence). V lost 1 base to trimming and J lost 3 bases, with 7 bases between them. DNA of the CDR3: TGCAGTGCTAGAGCCCCGGGCTACGAGCAGTACTTC. It is translated as CSARAPGYEQYF.

This clonotype was counted between two and nine times. This rearrangement joins TRBV24-1 to TRBJ2-3, with D possibly matching TRBD1 (5 bases). CDR1 is KGHDR, CDR2 SFDVKD, per germline. The CDR3 covers 14 residues. Trimming left V 5 bases short and J 4 bases short, with 12 bases between. CDR3 in DNA: TGTGCCACCAGTGCTCGACAGTCCCCAGATACGCAGTATTTT. Translated, it gives CATSARQSPDTQYF.

There are many counts of this clonotype. V is TRBV2 and J is TRBJ1-1, with a tentative D call TRBD1 (5 bases). Trimming left V 3 bases short and J 6 bases short, with 11 bases between. This CDR3 spans 13 amino acids. Per the germline V gene, CDR1 is SNHLY and CDR2 is FYNNEI. The chain's CDR3 is CASSDLGLAEAFF. In nucleotides, the CDR3 is TGTGCCAGCAGTGATTTGGGGCTTGCTGAAGCTTTCTTT.

The table lists this clonotype with a few counts. Here the CDR3 omits its conserved ending phenylalanine or tryptophan, so a read error is the likely source. It is unclear where the CDR3 begins or ends on the DNA, so no DNA is shown, and the CDR3 is as TCRdb lists it. The chain's CDR3 is CSARDPLISAGAD. The rearrangement uses TRBV20-1 and TRBJ1-1. Looked up from germline, CDR1 is DFQATT and CDR2 is SNEGSKA (reference sequence). The CDR3 extends over 13 residues, inclusive of both ends.

This clonotype appeared once. This CDR3 is CASTWGLAGAADTQYF. In nucleotides, the CDR3 is TGCGCCAGCACCTGGGGACTAGCGGGGGCGGCAGATACGCAGTATTTT. The chain has TRBV5-1 and TRBJ2-3; TRBD2 matches at 14 bases. This CDR3 contains 16 residues. V trimming: 6 bases; J trimming: 4 bases; junction bases outside the gene matches: 7. Looked up from germline, CDR1 is SGHRS and CDR2 is YFSETQ.

This clonotype was counted a few times. This chain links TRBV11-1 with TRBJ1-1, with D possibly being TRBD1 (6 bases). V was shortened by 3 bases and J by 4 bases, with 12 bases between the two germline ends. Per germline, CDR1 SGHAT and CDR2 FQDESV (reference sequence). The CDR3 runs 14 residues. CDR3 sequence reads: CASSLSVGGTEAFF. As DNA, the CDR3 is TGTGCCAGCAGCTTGTCCGTAGGGGGCACTGAAGCTTTCTTT.